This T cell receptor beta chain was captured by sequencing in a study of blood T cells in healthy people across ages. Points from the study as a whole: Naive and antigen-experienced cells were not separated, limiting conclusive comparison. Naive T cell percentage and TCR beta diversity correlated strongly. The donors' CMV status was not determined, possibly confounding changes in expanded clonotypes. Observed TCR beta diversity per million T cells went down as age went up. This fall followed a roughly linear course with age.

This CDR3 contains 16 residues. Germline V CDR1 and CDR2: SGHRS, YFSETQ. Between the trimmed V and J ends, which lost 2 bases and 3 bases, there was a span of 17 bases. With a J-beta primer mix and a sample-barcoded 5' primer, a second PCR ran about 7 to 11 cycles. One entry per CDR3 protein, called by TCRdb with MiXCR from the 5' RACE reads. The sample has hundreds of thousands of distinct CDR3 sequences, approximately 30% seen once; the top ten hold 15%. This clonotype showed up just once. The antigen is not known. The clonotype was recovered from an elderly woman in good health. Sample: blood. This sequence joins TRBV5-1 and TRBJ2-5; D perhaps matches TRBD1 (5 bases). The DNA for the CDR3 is TGCGCCAGCAGCTTAGCAACAGGTGGAAGAAAAGAGACCCAGTACTTC. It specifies CASSLATGGRKETQYF.